This T cell receptor beta chain stems from a study of T cells in Graves' hyperthyroidism and ophthalmopathy. Looking at the study overall: Sampling of peripheral blood happened at initial diagnosis, prior to any treatment.

Criteria for exclusion of patients were uncontrolled infection, other autoimmune disease, pregnancy or lactation. Fresh peripheral blood, roughly 10 ml of it, supplied the PBMCs. TCR beta CDR3 regions were amplified from RNA transcripts. In the first-round RT-PCR of the TCR CDR3, the HTBI primer set was used. MiXCR, applied by TCRdb to the multiplex PCR reads, yields one record per CDR3 protein. The repertoire includes 450,000 to 500,000 distinct CDR3 sequences, about 20% of them detected once, and about half sits in the top ten. The V end lost 2 bases, the J end lost 1 base, and 14 bases lay between the germline ends. Germline V CDR1 and CDR2: SGHRS, YFSETQ. The CDR3 covers 16 residues.

This clonotype was sampled from a woman in her 70s with Graves' ophthalmopathy. The specimen was blood. The J gene is TRBJ2-3, the V gene TRBV5-1; D is perhaps TRBD2 (5 bases). CDR3 sequence reads: CASSLEGRPGTDTQYF. CDR3 DNA: TGCGCCAGCAGCTTAGAGGGCAGACCGGGCACAGATACGCAGTATTTT. The whole variable domain, remainder taken from reference TRBV5-1 and TRBJ2-3, is KAGVTQTPRYLIKTRGQQVTLSCSPISGHRSVSWYQQTPGQGLQFLFEYFSETQRNKGNFPGRFSGRQFSNSRSEMNVSTLELGDSALYLCASSLEGRPGTDTQYFGPGTRLTVL.